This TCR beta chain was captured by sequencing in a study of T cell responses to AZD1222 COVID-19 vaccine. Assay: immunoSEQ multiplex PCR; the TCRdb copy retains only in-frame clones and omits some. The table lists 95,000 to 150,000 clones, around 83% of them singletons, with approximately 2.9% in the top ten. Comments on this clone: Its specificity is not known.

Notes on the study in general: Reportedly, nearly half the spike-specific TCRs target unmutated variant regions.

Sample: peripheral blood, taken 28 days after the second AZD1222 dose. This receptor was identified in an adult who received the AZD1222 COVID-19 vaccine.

CDR3 bases: TGTGCCAGCAGCTTGAGACTGAGTATTTCCTACGAGCAGTACTTC. It is translated as CASSLRLSISYEQYF. The chain recombines TRBV5-6 with TRBJ2-7; D not certain. The ends were cut back, 1 base at V and 1 base at J, with 12 bases in the middle. Germline values: CDR1 SGHDT, CDR2 YYEEEE. This CDR3 spans 15 amino acids.